Shown below are 18 T cell receptor beta chains from a single sample sequenced in a study of cytomegalovirus exposure and HLA in healthy donors. In the PCR, 60 Vbeta and 13 Jbeta primers were used. The protocol was immunoSEQ multiplex PCR, while the TCRdb copy is restricted to in-frame clones and leaves out a portion. The sample has around 74,000 clones, and its top ten clones hold roughly an eighth. Sequencing used PBMCs. All receptors come from a man aged 45-65 years in good health and CMV-seropositive.

The chain employs TRBV15 and TRBJ1-1; tentative D call: TRBD1 (5 bases). The length of the CDR3 is 15 residues. V was trimmed by 0 bases and J by 2 bases, leaving 10 bases between them. Germline CDR1 LNHNV, CDR2 YYDKDF (reference sequence). The CDR3 reads CATSREYGQNTEAFF. The DNA for the CDR3 is TGTGCCACCAGCAGAGAGTATGGACAAAACACTGAAGCTTTCTTT.

The chain joins TRBV4-2 to TRBJ1-5; D gene ambiguous. Per the germline V gene, CDR1 is LGHNA and CDR2 is YNFKEQ. The ends were cut back, 1 base at V and 7 bases at J, with 17 bases in the middle. This CDR3 is 16 amino acids long. The CDR3 sequence: CASSQVGLMGDQPQHF. CDR3 sequence (DNA): TGTGCCAGCAGCCAAGTGGGTTTAATGGGAGACCAGCCCCAGCATTTT.

The rearrangement uses TRBV19 and TRBJ2-2; no reliable D call. The length of the CDR3 is 14 residues. Germline assignment: CDR1 LNHDA and CDR2 SQIVND (reference sequence). The germline V and J ends were trimmed by 10 bases and 5 bases, with 17 bases remaining between them. The CDR3 DNA is TGTGCCACCTCCCCCGGAGATGAAACCGGGGAGCTGTTTTTT. This translates into CATSPGDETGELFF. Looking up the rest from reference TRBV19 and TRBJ2-2 gives the full variable domain: DGGITQSPKYLFRKEGQNVTLSCEQNLNHDAMYWYRQDPGQGLRLIYYSQIVNDFQKGDIAEGYSVSREKKESFPLTVTSAQKNPTAFYLCATSPGDETGELFFGEGSRLTVL.

The J gene is TRBJ1-4, the V gene TRBV14; D may be TRBD1 (5 bases). CDR1 is SGHDN and CDR2 is FVKESK in the germline V gene. This CDR3 is built from 14 residues. V was cut by 4 bases and J by 10 bases, with 16 bases left in between. The CDR3 nucleotides read TGTGCCAGCAGCCTTGGGGGAGGTTTCGGAAAACTGTTTTTT. It codes for CASSLGGGFGKLFF. Variable domain in full (rest from reference TRBV14 and TRBJ1-4): EAGVTQFPSHSVIEKGQTVTLRCDPISGHDNLYWYRRVMGKEIKFLLHFVKESKQDESGMPNNRFLAERTGGTYSTLKVQPAELEDSGVYFCASSLGGGFGKLFFGSGTQLSVL.

V and J are TRBV6-1 and TRBJ2-2; weak D call: TRBD2 (6 bases). The CDR3 runs to 17 residues. CDR1 is MNHNS and CDR2 is SASEGT in the germline V gene. V gave up 3 bases and J gave up 1 base, with 15 bases separating them. The CDR3 here is CASSEVVGLLNTGELFF. The CDR3 coding sequence is TGTGCCAGCAGTGAGGTTGTGGGACTGCTGAACACCGGGGAGCTGTTTTTT.

V gene TRBV13 combines with J gene TRBJ2-3, with TRBD2 identical over 7 bases. This CDR3 is built from 13 residues. Germline CDR1 reads PRHDT; CDR2 reads FYEKMQ (reference sequence). V dropped 1 base and J dropped 6; count of bases not matched to a gene: 1. The CDR3 protein is CASSLERDDTQYF. In DNA, the CDR3 is TGTGCCAGCAGCTTAGAGCGGGACGATACGCAGTATTTT.

The rearrangement links TRBV10-3 to TRBJ2-7; a possible D gene is TRBD2 (5 bases). Trimming stripped 8 bases from V and 0 bases from J, with 11 bases between. This CDR3 is built from 13 residues. Germline loops: CDR1 ENHRY, CDR2 SYGVKD. The CDR3 is CAISGLPSYEQYV. The CDR3 bases are TGTGCCATCTCGGGGTTGCCCTCCTACGAGCAGTACGTC.

The chain joins TRBV10-2 to TRBJ2-6; 8 bases are a match to TRBD1. J lost 2 bases, V lost 4 bases, and 1 base had no gene match. Per germline, CDR1 WSHSY and CDR2 SAAADI. The CDR3 length is 15 residues. The CDR3 region has the DNA TGCGCCAGCAGTGGACAGGGGACTGGGGCCAACGTCCTGACTTTC. It is translated as CASSGQGTGANVLTF.

The V and J genes are TRBV19 and TRBJ2-7; 8 nucleotides match TRBD2. The CDR3 extends over 13 amino acids. Per germline, CDR1 LNHDA and CDR2 SQIVND (reference sequence). Trimming cost V 3 bases and J 6 bases; bases outside gene matches: 4. Here the CDR3 reads CASSMKLAGEQYF. Written as DNA, the CDR3 is TGTGCCAGTAGTATGAAGCTAGCGGGCGAGCAGTACTTC.

The chain has TRBV12-5 and TRBJ2-5; tentative D call: TRBD1 (5 bases). The CDR3 length is 13 residues. Trimming stripped 7 bases from V and 4 bases from J, with 13 bases between. In germline, CDR1 is LGHNT, CDR2 FRNRAP. CDR3 region: CASAFRDRETQYF. In DNA form, the CDR3 reads TGTGCTAGTGCCTTCAGGGATAGAGAGACCCAGTACTTC.

V and J are TRBV27 and TRBJ1-2; 7 bases align to TRBD1. Germline trimming cut 1 base from V and 3 bases from J; bases unmatched to any gene: 5. Germline V gene lookup returns CDR1 MNHEY and CDR2 SMNVEV (reference sequence). The CDR3 extends over 15 amino acids. CDR3 in DNA: TGTGCCAGCAGTTTATTGGGGCAGGGGGACTATGGCTACACCTTC. Translated: CASSLLGQGDYGYTF.

The chain joins TRBV7-3 to TRBJ1-1, with D unclear. The CDR3 is 13 residues long. V shed 2 bases and J shed 4 bases, with 8 bases lying between them. Per germline, CDR1 SGHTA and CDR2 FQGTGA. The CDR3 DNA follows: TGTGCCAGCAGCTTAGTCCGGGGCACTGAAGCTTTCTTT. Its protein is CASSLVRGTEAFF.

This chain joins TRBV9 and TRBJ1-2; 8 bases line up with TRBD1. CDR1 and CDR2 from the germline V gene are SGDLS and YYNGEE. The CDR3 covers 15 residues. Germline trimming cut 5 bases from V and 7 bases from J; bases unmatched to any gene: 13. The CDR3 DNA reads TGTGCCAGCAGAGAATCCCAGGGGGCGATCGGTGGCTACACCTTC. This sequence encodes CASRESQGAIGGYTF.

V and J are TRBV29-1 and TRBJ2-5; TRBD1 aligns across 7 bases. Germline values: CDR1 SQVTM, CDR2 ANQGSEA. CDR3 size: 15 residues. Germline trimming cut 3 bases from V and 3 bases from J; bases unmatched to any gene: 10. CDR3 in DNA: TGCAGCGTTGACCCCCTGGGACAGCAGAAAGAGACCCAGTACTTC. Translation gives CSVDPLGQQKETQYF.

The chain recombines TRBV7-3 with TRBJ2-2; 7 nucleotides line up with TRBD2. With 5 bases clipped from V and 5 bases from J, the junction kept 8 bases outside the gene matches. Germline loops: CDR1 SGHTA, CDR2 FQGTGA. The CDR3 sequence is 15 residues long. CDR3 sequence reads: CASSPGGGTTGELFF. As DNA, the CDR3 is TGTGCCAGCAGCCCCGGGGGAGGGACGACCGGGGAGCTGTTTTTT. The variable domain in full, with the rest retrieved from reference TRBV7-3 and TRBJ2-2, is GAGVSQTPSNKVTEKGKYVELRCDPISGHTALYWYRQSLGQGPEFLIYFQGTGAADDSGLPNDRFFAVRPEGSVSTLKIQRTERGDSAVYLCASSPGGGTTGELFFGEGSRLTVL.

V gene TRBV2 combines with J gene TRBJ2-1; D not certain. CDR1 is SNHLY and CDR2 is FYNNEI in the germline V gene. V was trimmed by 3 bases and J by 3 bases, leaving 3 bases between them. The CDR3 has 12 amino acids. CDR3 amino acids: CASSESYNEQFF. In DNA, the CDR3 is TGTGCCAGCAGTGAGAGCTACAATGAGCAGTTCTTC.

This rearrangement joins TRBV30 to TRBJ2-5, with D tentatively TRBD2 (6 bases). The CDR3 spans 13 residues. Trimming cost V 3 bases and J 2 bases, with 10 bases left between them. Germline CDR1 GTSNPN, CDR2 SVGIG (reference sequence). The CDR3: CAWSSAGQETQYF. CDR3 nucleotide sequence: TGTGCCTGGAGCTCTGCGGGGCAAGAGACCCAGTACTTC.

CDR3 coding DNA: TGTGCCAGCAGTGAGCTGACAGCGCAAGAGACCCAGTACTTC. This gives the protein CASSELTAQETQYF. V and J are TRBV2 and TRBJ2-5; the D gene is possibly TRBD1 (5 bases). CDR1 and CDR2 from the germline V gene are SNHLY and FYNNEI. The CDR3 totals 14 residues. Trimming took 3 bases from V and 2 from J, leaving 10 bases between them.